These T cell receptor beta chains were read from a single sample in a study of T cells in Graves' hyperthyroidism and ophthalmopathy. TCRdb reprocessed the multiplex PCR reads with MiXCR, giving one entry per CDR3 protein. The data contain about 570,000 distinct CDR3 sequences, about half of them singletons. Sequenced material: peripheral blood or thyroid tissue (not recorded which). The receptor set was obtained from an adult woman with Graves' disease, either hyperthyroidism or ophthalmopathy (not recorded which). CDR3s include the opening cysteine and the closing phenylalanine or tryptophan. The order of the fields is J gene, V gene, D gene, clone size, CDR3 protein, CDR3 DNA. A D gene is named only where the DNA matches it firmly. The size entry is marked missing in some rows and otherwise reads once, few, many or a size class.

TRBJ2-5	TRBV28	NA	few	CASSSGVQWTQETQYF	TGTGCCAGCAGTTCGGGGGTTCAGTGGACCCAAGAGACCCAGTACTTC
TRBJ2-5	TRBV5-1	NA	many	CASSLGGTQQTQYF	TGCGCCAGCAGCTTGGGAGGGACCCAACAGACCCAGTACTTC
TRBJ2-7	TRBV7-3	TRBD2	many	CASSPYPGLAGGDHEQYF	TGTGCCAGCAGTCCATACCCGGGACTAGCGGGGGGTGACCACGAGCAGTACTTC
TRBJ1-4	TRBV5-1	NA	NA	CASSKDSSNEKLFF	TGCGCCAGCAGCAAGGACAGCTCTAATGAAAAACTGTTTTTT
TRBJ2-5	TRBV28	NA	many	CASVGLEETQYF	TGTGCCAGCGTGGGGCTGGAAGAGACCCAGTACTTC
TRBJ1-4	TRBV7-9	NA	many	CASSLSTTRSEKLFF	TGTGCCAGCAGCCTCAGCACTACTCGCTCGGAAAAACTGTTTTTT
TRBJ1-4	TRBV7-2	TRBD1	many	CASSARTGNNEKLFF	TGTGCCAGCAGCGCAAGGACAGGGAATAATGAAAAACTGTTTTTT
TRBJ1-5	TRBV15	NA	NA	CATSVNSGTVPNQPQHF	TGTGCCACCAGCGTCAACAGCGGGACGGTCCCCAATCAGCCCCAGCATTTT
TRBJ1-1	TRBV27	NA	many	CASSLEGWTEAFF	TGTGCCAGCAGTCTCGAGGGGTGGACTGAAGCTTTCTTT
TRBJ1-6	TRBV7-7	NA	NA	CASGLEQGSPLHF	TGTGCCAGCGGCTTAGAACAGGGTTCACCCCTCCACTTT
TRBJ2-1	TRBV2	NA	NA	CASRPDNEQFF	TGTGCCAGCAGACCCGACAATGAGCAGTTCTTC
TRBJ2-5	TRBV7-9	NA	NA	CASSRFRGETQYF	TGTGCCAGCAGCAGGTTTCGGGGAGAGACCCAGTACTTC
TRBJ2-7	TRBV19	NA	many	CASSIARDKIYERYF	TGTGCCAGTAGTATAGCCAGGGACAAGATATACGAGCGGTACTTC
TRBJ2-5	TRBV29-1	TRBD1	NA	CSVKTGVIETQYF	TGCAGCGTAAAGACAGGGGTTATAGAGACCCAGTACTTC
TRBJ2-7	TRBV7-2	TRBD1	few	CASSKTGPMEQYF	TGTGCCAGCAGCAAGACAGGGCCCATGGAGCAGTACTTC
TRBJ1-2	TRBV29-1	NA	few	CSVAGGDGYTF	TGCAGCGTTGCGGGGGGAGATGGCTACACCTTC
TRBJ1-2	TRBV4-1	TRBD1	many	CASSPTGTGANYGYTF	TGCGCCAGCAGCCCCACCGGGACAGGAGCTAACTATGGCTACACCTTC
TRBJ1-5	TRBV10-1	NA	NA	CTKNAGGNQPQHF	TGCACCAAAAACGCAGGCGGTAATCAGCCCCAGCATTTT
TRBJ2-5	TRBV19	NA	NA	CASSARTKVETQYF	TGTGCCAGTAGTGCCCGGACAAAGGTTGAGACCCAGTACTTC
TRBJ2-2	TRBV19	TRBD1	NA	CASSQRQGTGELFF	TGTGCCAGTAGCCAACGACAGGGCACCGGGGAGCTGTTTTTT
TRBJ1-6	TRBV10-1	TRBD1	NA	CASSSGTGGYNSPLHF	TGCGCCAGCAGTTCCGGGACAGGGGGCTATAATTCACCCCTCCACTTT
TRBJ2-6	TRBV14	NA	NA	CASSPQFDRILEVGANVLTF	TGTGCCAGCTCACCACAATTCGACCGAATATTGGAGGTTGGGGCCAACGTCCTGACTTTC
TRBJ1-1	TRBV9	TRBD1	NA	CASSVSDRLNTEAFF	TGTGCCAGCAGCGTTTCGGACAGGCTGAACACTGAAGCTTTCTTT
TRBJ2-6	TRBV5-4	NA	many	CASSPGGTGANVLTF	TGTGCCAGCAGCCCCGGAGGTACTGGGGCCAACGTCCTGACTTTC
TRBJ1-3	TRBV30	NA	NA	CAWSVADGNTIYF	TGTGCCTGGAGTGTGGCCGATGGGAACACCATATATTTT
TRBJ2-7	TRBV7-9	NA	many	CASSPPGALGYEQYF	TGTGCCAGCAGCCCGCCAGGGGCCCTAGGCTACGAGCAGTACTTC
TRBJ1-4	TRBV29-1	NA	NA	CSAQRAANEKLFF	TGCAGCGCTCAGAGGGCCGCGAATGAAAAACTGTTTTTT
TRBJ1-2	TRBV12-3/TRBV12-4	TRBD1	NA	CASRGTGSYGYTF	TGTGCCAGCAGGGGGACAGGGTCCTATGGCTACACCTTC
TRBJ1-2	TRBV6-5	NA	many	CASRGDGIYGYTF	TGTGCCAGCAGGGGGGACGGGATCTATGGCTACACCTTC
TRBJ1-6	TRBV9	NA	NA	CASRAGSGQNSPLHF	TGTGCCAGCAGAGCAGGGTCAGGCCAAAATTCACCCCTCCACTTT
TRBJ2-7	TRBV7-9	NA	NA	CASSPDSRPRDWEQYF	TGTGCCAGCAGTCCTGACAGCCGCCCCCGGGACTGGGAGCAGTACTTC
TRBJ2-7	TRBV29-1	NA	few	CSVEDPGEQYF	TGCAGCGTTGAAGATCCAGGCGAGCAGTACTTC
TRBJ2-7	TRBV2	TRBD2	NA	CASSLAGGFDEQYF	TGTGCCAGCAGCTTAGCGGGAGGCTTCGACGAGCAGTACTTC
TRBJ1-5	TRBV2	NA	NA	CASRWGSNQPQHF	TGTGCCAGCCGATGGGGTAGCAATCAGCCCCAGCATTTT
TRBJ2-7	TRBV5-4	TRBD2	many	CASSLGSGSTAYEQYF	TGTGCCAGCAGCTTGGGGAGCGGGAGTACTGCGTACGAGCAGTACTTC
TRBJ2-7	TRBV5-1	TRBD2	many	CASSLGLAGGSLDSYEQYF	TGCGCCAGCAGCCTTGGACTAGCGGGAGGAAGCTTAGACTCCTACGAGCAGTACTTC
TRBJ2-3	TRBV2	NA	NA	CASSVVPITDTQYF	TGTGCCAGCAGTGTAGTCCCGATCACAGATACGCAGTATTTT
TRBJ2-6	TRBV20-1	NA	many	CSARDGTGLYAGANVLTF	TGCAGTGCTAGAGATGGTACAGGGTTGTATGCCGGGGCCAACGTCCTGACTTTC
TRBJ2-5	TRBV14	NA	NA	CASSQVEAMETQYF	TGTGCCAGCAGCCAAGTCGAAGCCATGGAGACCCAGTACTTC
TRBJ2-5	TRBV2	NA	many	CASSDRGRTGETQYF	TGTGCCAGCAGTGACCGGGGCCGAACCGGCGAGACCCAGTACTTC
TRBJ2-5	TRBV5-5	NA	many	CASAAGGQETQYF	TGTGCCAGCGCAGCAGGCGGACAAGAGACCCAGTACTTC
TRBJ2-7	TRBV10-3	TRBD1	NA	CAISEIGTGVEQYF	TGTGCCATCAGTGAGATTGGGACAGGGGTCGAGCAGTACTTC
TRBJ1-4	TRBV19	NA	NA	CASSPHERKGEKLFF	TGTGCCAGTAGTCCTCACGAGCGGAAGGGGGAAAAACTGTTTTTT
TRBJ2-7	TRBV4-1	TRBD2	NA	CASSPIAGPSSYGQYF	TGCGCCAGCAGCCCCATAGCGGGACCCTCTTCCTACGGGCAGTACTTC
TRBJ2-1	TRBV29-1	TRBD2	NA	CSVGGRARNEQFF	TGCAGCGTTGGCGGGAGGGCCCGCAATGAGCAGTTCTTC
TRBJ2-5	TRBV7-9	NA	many	CASSLAGPETQYF	TGTGCCAGCAGCTTAGCAGGGCCAGAGACCCAGTACTTC
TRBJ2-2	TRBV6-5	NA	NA	CASSVGHLNTGELFF	TGTGCCAGTAGCGTTGGGCACCTGAACACCGGGGAGCTGTTTTTT
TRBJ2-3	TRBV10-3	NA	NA	CAIRLDSRFDTQYF	TGTGCCATCAGACTGGACAGCCGTTTTGATACGCAGTATTTT
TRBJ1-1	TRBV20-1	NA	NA	CSASSAANTEAFF	TGCAGTGCTAGTAGCGCAGCTAACACTGAAGCTTTCTTT
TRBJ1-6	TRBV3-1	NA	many	CASSPWGPAAPLHF	TGTGCCAGCAGCCCATGGGGCCCGGCGGCACCCCTCCACTTT
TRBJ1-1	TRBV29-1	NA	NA	CSVEGGGLSTEAFF	TGCAGCGTTGAAGGTGGGGGCTTGAGCACTGAAGCTTTCTTT